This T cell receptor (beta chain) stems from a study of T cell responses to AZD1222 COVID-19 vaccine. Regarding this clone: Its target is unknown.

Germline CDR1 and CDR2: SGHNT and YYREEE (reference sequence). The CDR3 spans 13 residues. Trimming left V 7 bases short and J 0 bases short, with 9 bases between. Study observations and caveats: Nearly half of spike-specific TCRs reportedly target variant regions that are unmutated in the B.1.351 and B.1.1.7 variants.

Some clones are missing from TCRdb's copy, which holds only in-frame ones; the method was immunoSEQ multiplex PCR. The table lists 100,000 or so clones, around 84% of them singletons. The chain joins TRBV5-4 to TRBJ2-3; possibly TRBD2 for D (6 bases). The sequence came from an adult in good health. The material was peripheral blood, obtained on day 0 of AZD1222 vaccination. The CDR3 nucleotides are TGTGCCAGCCAGGGACTTAGCACAGATACGCAGTATTTT. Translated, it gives CASQGLSTDTQYF.